These 7 T cell receptor beta chains were sequenced from one sample in a study of graft-versus-host responses after intestinal transplantation. Sequencing used immunoSEQ multiplex PCR; TCRdb keeps in-frame clones, though not all of them. The sample gives some 110,000 clones, 85% to 95% of which show up once; approximately 1% is in the top ten. For these TCRs, the target antigens are not known. The sequenced sample was unstimulated CD8+ T cells sorted from spleen or lymph node cells, obtained before transplant. These receptors all stem from a human donor who was the organ donor for an intestinal transplant.

Notes on this clone: The sample carries other DNA sequences with the same CDR3. The chain carries TRBV6-1 and TRBJ2-3, with D uncertain. Per the germline V gene, CDR1 is MNHNS and CDR2 is SASEGT. Trimming took off 6 bases at V and 2 bases at J, with 6 bases between the two ends. The length of the CDR3 is 12 residues. As DNA, the CDR3 is TGTGCCAGCAGGGGCGACACAGATACGCAGTATTTT. Its translation: CASRGDTDTQYF.

The chain joins TRBV30 to TRBJ2-7; 7 bases are shared with TRBD1. The CDR3 extends over 13 amino acids. CDR1 GTSNPN and CDR2 SVGIG come from the germline V gene (reference sequence). V dropped 1 base and J dropped 5; count of bases not matched to a gene: 5. In nucleotides, the CDR3 is TGTGCCTGGAGTGCGACAGGGCCGGACGAGCAGTACTTC. Residues: CAWSATGPDEQYF.

V is TRBV15 and J is TRBJ1-5; no clear D. CDR1 is LNHNV, CDR2 YYDKDF, per germline (reference sequence). CDR3 size: 15 residues. V was trimmed by 5 bases and J by 1 base, leaving 12 bases between them. For the CDR3, the DNA is TGTGCCACCAGCCGAACCGGGGTAAGCAATCAGCCCCAGCATTTT. Protein product: CATSRTGVSNQPQHF.

The chain joins TRBV27 to TRBJ2-6; D unclear. V dropped 5 bases and J dropped 0 bases, with 2 bases sitting between them. CDR1 and CDR2 (germline): MNHEY, SMNVEV (reference sequence). The CDR3 length is 13 residues. The CDR3 DNA reads TGTGCCAGCAGTCTCTCTGGGGCCAACGTCCTGACTTTC. Translation: CASSLSGANVLTF.

The chain combines TRBV27 with TRBJ2-1, with 7 nucleotides matching TRBD2. The CDR3 has 16 residues. Trimming removed 6 bases from V and 5 bases from J; junction bases left unmatched: 13. Germline CDR1 is MNHEY and CDR2 is SMNVEV (reference sequence). The chain's CDR3 is CASSPLGSGADNEQFF. Written as DNA, the CDR3 is TGTGCCAGCAGCCCTCTAGGAAGCGGGGCCGACAATGAGCAGTTCTTC.

This sequence joins TRBV28 and TRBJ2-4, with 9 bases aligning to TRBD1. Losses at the gene ends were 3 bases for V and 5 bases for J; bases not matched to a gene: 5. This CDR3 has 15 amino acids. The germline gives CDR1 MDHEN, CDR2 SYDVKM. As DNA, the CDR3 is TGTGCCAGCAGTTTCCTTGACAGGGGGGAAAACATTCAGTACTTC. Amino acids: CASSFLDRGENIQYF.

J is TRBJ1-6 and V is TRBV7-2; D remains unclear. Germline CDR1 and CDR2: SGHTA and FQGNSA. Trimming stripped 4 bases from V and 7 bases from J, with 11 bases between. The CDR3 loop spans 14 amino acids. As DNA, the CDR3 is TGTGCCAGCAGCTGGACGCCTGAAAATTCACCCCTCCACTTT. It yields the protein CASSWTPENSPLHF.